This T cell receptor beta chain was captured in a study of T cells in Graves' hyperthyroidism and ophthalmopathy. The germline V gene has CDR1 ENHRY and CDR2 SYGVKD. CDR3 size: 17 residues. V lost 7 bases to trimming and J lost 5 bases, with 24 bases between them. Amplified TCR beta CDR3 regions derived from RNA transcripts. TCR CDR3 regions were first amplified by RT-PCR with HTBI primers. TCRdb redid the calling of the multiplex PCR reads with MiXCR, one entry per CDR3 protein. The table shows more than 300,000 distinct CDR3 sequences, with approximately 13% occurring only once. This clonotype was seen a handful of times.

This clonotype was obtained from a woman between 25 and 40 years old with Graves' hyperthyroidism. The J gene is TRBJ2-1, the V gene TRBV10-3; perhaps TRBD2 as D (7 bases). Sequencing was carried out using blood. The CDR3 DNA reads TGTGCCATCACCGAGGGGGGGAGGAGGGGGTACGACAATGAGCAGTTCTTC. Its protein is CAITEGGRRGYDNEQFF.